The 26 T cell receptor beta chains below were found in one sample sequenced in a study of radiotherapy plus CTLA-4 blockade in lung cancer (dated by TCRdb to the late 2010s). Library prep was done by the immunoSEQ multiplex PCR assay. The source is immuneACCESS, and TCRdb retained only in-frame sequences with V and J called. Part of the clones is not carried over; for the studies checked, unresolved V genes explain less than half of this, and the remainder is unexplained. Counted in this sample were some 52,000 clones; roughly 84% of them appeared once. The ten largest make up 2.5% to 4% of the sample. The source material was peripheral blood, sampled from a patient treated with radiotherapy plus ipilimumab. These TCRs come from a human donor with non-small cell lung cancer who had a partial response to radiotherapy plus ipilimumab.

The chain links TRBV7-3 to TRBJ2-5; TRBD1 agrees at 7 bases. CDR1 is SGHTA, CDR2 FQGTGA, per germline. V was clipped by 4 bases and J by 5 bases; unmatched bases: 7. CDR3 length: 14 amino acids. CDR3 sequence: CASSSPGTEETQYF. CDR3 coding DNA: TGTGCCAGCAGCTCACCCGGGACAGAGGAGACCCAGTACTTC.

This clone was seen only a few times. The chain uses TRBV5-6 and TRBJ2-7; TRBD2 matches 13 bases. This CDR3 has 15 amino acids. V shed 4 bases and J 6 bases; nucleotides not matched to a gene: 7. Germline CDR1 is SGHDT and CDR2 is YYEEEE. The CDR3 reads CASSQTSGGKAEQYF. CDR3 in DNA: TGTGCCAGCAGCCAGACTAGCGGGGGGAAGGCCGAGCAGTACTTC.

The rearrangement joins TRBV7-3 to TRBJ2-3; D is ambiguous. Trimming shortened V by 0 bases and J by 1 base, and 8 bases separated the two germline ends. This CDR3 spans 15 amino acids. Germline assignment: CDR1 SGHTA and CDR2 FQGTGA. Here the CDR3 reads CASSLTAVRTDTQYF. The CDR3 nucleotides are TGTGCCAGCAGCTTAACCGCAGTACGCACAGATACGCAGTATTTT.

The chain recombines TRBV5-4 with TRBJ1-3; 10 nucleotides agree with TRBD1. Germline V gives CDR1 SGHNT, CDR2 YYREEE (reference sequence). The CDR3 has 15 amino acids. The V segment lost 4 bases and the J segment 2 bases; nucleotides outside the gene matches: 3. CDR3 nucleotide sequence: TGTGCCAGCAGCCCCGGGACAGGGGCTGGAAACACCATATATTTT. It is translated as CASSPGTGAGNTIYF.

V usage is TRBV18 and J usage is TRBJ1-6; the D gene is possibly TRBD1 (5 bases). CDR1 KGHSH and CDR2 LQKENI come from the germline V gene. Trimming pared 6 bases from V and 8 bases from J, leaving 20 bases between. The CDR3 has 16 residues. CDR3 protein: CASSLSRQPLDSPLHF. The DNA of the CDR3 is TGTGCCAGCTCCCTCTCTCGACAGCCTCTGGATTCACCCCTCCACTTT.

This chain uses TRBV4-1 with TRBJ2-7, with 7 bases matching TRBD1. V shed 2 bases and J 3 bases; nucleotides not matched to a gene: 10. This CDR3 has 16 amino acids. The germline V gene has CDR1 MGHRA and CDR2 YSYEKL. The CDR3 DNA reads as TGCGCCAGCAGCCAAAAAAACTTACAGGGGAACTACGAGCAGTACTTC. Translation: CASSQKNLQGNYEQYF.

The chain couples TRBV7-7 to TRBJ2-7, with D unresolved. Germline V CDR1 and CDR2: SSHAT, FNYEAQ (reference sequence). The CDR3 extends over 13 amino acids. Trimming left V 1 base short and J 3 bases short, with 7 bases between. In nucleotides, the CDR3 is TGTGCCAGCAGCTTAGGCCAGAACTACGAGCAGTACTTC. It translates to CASSLGQNYEQYF.

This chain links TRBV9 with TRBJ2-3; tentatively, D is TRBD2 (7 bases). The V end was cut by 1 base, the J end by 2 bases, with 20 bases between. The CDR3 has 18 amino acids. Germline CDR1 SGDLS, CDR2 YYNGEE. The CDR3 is CASSVNPGAGALTDTQYF. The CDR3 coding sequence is TGTGCCAGCAGCGTAAATCCAGGGGCGGGGGCCCTCACAGATACGCAGTATTTT.

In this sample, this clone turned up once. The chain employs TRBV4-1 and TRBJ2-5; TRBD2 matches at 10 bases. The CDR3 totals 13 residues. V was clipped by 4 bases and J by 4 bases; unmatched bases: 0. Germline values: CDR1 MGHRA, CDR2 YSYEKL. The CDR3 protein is CASSRLAGETQYF. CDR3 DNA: TGCGCCAGCAGCCGACTAGCGGGAGAGACCCAGTACTTC.

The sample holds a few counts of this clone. The CDR3 protein is CASSGTSGGKNIQYF. CDR3 nucleotide sequence: TGTGCCAGCAGCGGGACTAGCGGGGGCAAAAACATTCAGTACTTC. V and J are TRBV5-8 and TRBJ2-4, with TRBD2 matching 14 bases. Trimming took 4 bases from V and 3 from J; bases not matched to a gene: 0. From germline, CDR1 is SGHTS and CDR2 YDEGEE. There are 15 residues in the CDR3.

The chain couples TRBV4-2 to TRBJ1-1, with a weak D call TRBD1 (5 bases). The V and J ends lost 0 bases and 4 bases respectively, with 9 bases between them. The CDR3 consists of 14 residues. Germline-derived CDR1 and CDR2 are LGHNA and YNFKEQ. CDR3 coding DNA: TGTGCCAGCAGCCAAGATCGGGGGGGCACTGAAGCTTTCTTT. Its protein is CASSQDRGGTEAFF.

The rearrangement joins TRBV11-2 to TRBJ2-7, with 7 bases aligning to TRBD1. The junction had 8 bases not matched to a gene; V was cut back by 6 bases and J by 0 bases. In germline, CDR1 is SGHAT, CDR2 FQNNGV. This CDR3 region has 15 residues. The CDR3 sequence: CASSYGQVSSYEQYF. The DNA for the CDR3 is TGTGCCAGCAGTTATGGACAGGTGAGCTCCTACGAGCAGTACTTC.

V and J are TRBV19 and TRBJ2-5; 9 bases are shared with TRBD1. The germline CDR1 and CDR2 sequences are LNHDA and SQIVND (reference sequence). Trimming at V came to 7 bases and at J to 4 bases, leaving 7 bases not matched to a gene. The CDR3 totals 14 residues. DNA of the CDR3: TGTGCCAGTACCGGGACAGGGACCTCAGAGACCCAGTACTTC. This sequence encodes CASTGTGTSETQYF.

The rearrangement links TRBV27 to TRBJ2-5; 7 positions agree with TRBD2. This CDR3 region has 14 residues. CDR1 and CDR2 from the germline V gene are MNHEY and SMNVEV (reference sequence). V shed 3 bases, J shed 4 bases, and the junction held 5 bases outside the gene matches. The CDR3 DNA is TGTGCCAGCAGTTTTAATGGGGGGGGAGAGACCCAGTACTTC. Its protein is CASSFNGGGETQYF.

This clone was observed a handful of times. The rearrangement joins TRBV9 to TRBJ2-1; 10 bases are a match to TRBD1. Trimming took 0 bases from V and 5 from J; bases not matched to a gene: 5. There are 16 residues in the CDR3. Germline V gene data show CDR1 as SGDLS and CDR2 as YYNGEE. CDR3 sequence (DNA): TGTGCCAGCAGCGTAGGGGCCGGGACAGGGGACAATGAGCAGTTCTTC. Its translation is CASSVGAGTGDNEQFF.

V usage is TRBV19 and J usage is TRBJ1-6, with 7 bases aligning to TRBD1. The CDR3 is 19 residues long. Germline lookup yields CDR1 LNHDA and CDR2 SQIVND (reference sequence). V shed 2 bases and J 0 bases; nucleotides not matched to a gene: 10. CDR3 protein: CASSISPRTGSSYNSPLHF. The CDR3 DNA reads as TGTGCCAGTAGTATATCCCCTCGGACAGGCAGCTCCTATAATTCACCCCTCCACTTT.

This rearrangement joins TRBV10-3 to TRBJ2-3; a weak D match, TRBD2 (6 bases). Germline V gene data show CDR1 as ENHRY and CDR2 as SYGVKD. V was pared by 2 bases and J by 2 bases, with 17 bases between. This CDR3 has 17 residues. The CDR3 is CAISEGRLGAFTDTQYF. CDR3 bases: TGTGCCATCAGTGAGGGGAGGCTAGGGGCTTTCACAGATACGCAGTATTTT.

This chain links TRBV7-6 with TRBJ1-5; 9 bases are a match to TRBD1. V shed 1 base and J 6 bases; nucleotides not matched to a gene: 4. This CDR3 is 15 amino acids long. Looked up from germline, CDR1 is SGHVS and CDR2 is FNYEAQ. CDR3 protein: CASSLGGQGAQPQHF. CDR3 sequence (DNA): TGTGCCAGCAGCTTAGGGGGACAGGGAGCTCAGCCCCAGCATTTT.

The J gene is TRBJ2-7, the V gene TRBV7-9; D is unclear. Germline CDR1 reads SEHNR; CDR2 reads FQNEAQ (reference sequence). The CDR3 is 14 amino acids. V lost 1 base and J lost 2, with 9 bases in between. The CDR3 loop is CASSLGIAAYEQYF. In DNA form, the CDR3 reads TGTGCCAGCAGCTTAGGTATTGCGGCCTACGAGCAGTACTTC.

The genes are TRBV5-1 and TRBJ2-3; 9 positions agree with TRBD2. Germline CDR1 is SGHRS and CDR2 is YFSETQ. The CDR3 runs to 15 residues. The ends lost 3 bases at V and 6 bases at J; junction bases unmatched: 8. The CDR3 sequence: CASSYSSGVKDTQYF. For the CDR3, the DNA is TGCGCCAGCAGCTACTCTAGCGGGGTAAAGGATACGCAGTATTTT.

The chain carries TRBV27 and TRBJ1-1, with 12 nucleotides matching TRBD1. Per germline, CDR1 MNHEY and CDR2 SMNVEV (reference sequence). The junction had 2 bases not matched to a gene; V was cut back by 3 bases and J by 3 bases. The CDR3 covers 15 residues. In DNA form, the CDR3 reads TGTGCCAGCAGTTTTGGGACAGGGGGCTACACTGAAGCTTTCTTT. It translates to CASSFGTGGYTEAFF.

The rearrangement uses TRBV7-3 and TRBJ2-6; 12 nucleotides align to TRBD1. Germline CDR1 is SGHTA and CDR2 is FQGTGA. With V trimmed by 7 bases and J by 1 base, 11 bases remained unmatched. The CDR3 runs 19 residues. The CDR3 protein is CASTSGQGAKGSGANVLTF. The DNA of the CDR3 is TGTGCCAGCACCTCGGGACAGGGGGCAAAAGGATCTGGGGCCAACGTCCTGACTTTC.

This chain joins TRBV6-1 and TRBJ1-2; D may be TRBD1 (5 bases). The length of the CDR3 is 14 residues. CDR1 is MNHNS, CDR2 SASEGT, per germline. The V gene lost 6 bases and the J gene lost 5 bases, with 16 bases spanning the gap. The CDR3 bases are TGTGCCAGCAGAGAGACAGTCAACCCTTATGGCTACACCTTC. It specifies CASRETVNPYGYTF.

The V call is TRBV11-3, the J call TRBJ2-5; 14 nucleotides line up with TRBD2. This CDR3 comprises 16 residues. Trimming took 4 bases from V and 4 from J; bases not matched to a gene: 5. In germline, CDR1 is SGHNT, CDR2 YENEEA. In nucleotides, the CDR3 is TGTGCCAGCAGCTCCCGACTAGCGGGGGGGGGAGAGACCCAGTACTTC. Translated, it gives CASSSRLAGGGETQYF.

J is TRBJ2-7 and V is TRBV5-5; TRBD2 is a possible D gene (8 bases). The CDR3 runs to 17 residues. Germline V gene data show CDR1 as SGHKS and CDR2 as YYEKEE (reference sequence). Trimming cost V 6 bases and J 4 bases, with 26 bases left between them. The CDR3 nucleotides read TGTGCCAGCACCAACCCGGGAGGGGGCCAGGGGACGTACGAGCAGTACTTC. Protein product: CASTNPGGGQGTYEQYF.

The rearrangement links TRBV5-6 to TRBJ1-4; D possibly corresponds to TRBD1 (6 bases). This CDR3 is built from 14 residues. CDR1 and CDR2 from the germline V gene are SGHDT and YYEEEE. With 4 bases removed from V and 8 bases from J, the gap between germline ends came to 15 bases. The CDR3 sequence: CASSTIAGEEKLFF. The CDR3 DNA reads TGTGCCAGCAGCACGATCGCAGGGGAGGAAAAACTGTTTTTT.